Listed below are T cell receptor beta chains from one sample, sequenced in a study of blood T cell repertoires in COVID-19. Sequencing used immunoSEQ multiplex PCR; TCRdb keeps in-frame clones, though not all of them. The data contain about 480,000 clones, about 89% of them singletons. Sequencing used peripheral blood. Source of these receptors: a woman aged 45 to 65 with COVID-19, enrolled during active disease. Both conserved end residues are part of each CDR3. The D gene is left open where the match is weak. Size tells how often a clone was seen (once, few, many) or the class of an expanded clone, and some rows leave it out.

v_call	d_call	clone_size	j_call	cdr3_nt	cdr3_aa
TRBV9	-	-	TRBJ1-2	TGTGCCAGCAGCGAGGGGATTTTAGGCTATGGCTACACCTTC	CASSEGILGYGYTF
TRBV14	-	once	TRBJ1-6	TGTGCCAGCAGCCAAGTTGGGGCTGGGTATTCACCCCTCCACTTT	CASSQVGAGYSPLHF
TRBV7-2	-	few	TRBJ1-5	TGTGCCAGCAGCCTCGGCGGGCATAGCAATCAGCCCCAGCATTTT	CASSLGGHSNQPQHF
TRBV28	TRBD1	-	TRBJ1-4	TGTGCCAGCGTCGGGACAGAGAATGAAAAACTGTTTTTT	CASVGTENEKLFF
TRBV27	-	-	TRBJ2-1	TGTGCCAGCAGTACGCCCGGGGTCCCTCGGGATGAGCAGTTCTTC	CASSTPGVPRDEQFF
TRBV18	-	-	TRBJ2-2	TGTGCCAGCTCACCCCCGGGGACCGGGGAGCTGTTTTTT	CASSPPGTGELFF
TRBV10-2	TRBD1	-	TRBJ2-7	TGCGCCAGCACGGACAGGGTAGCCTCCTACGAGCAGTACTTC	CASTDRVASYEQYF
TRBV28	-	-	TRBJ2-3	TGTGCCAGCAGTTCGCCTCCCCTAGTGACAGATACGCAGTATTTT	CASSSPPLVTDTQYF
TRBV11-2	-	-	TRBJ1-1	TGTGCCAGCAGTATACGGGGTAGGACGAAGACTGAAGCTTTCTTT	CASSIRGRTKTEAFF
TRBV12-5	TRBD2	-	TRBJ2-1	TGTGCTAGTGGTTTGGTTAAGCGGGGGGGAAATGAGCAGTTCTTC	CASGLVKRGGNEQFF
TRBV18	-	-	TRBJ1-3	TGTGCCAGCTCACTACAAAACAGTATAACTGGAAACACCATATATTTT	CASSLQNSITGNTIYF
TRBV7-2	-	-	TRBJ2-3	TGTGCCAGCAGCTGGGCCCCACGTAGCACAGATACGCAGTATTTT	CASSWAPRSTDTQYF
TRBV5-4	-	-	TRBJ1-2	TGTGCCAGCAGCACGCTCATTAGGGGGTACTATGGCTACACCTTC	CASSTLIRGYYGYTF
TRBV30	TRBD2	-	TRBJ2-7	TGTGCCTGGAGTGGACTAGCGGGGGCCTACGAGCAGTACTTC	CAWSGLAGAYEQYF
TRBV30	-	-	TRBJ1-3	TGTGCCTGGAGTGTTGTAGGCAGGGCTGTCACCATATATTTT	CAWSVVGRAVTIYF
TRBV18	-	-	TRBJ2-2	TGTGCCAGCTCACCAGCGGGGAACACCGGGGAGCTGTTTTTT	CASSPAGNTGELFF
TRBV27	TRBD1	-	TRBJ2-1	TGTGCCAGCAGTTTCGGGAACCGGGACAGGGGGCGTAATGAGCAGTTCTTC	CASSFGNRDRGRNEQFF
TRBV19	TRBD2	-	TRBJ2-7	TGTGCCAGTAGTAAGCTAGCGGGGGGGCCGCGGTACGAGCAGTACTTC	CASSKLAGGPRYEQYF